This T cell receptor beta chain was observed in a study of identical twins. Overall study findings and caveats: Clonotypes of the beta chain that were abundant in cord blood carried fewer insertions (memory repertoires showed none). Twins shared out-of-frame alpha sequences with excess low generation probability. Among beta out-of-frame sequences, excess sharing between twins appeared weaker.

This clonotype has a count of ten or more. Its antigen is currently unknown. Template switching added a universal primer binding site, and final cDNA carried unique molecular identifiers. MiXCR was run by TCRdb on the 5' RACE reads, yielding one entry per CDR3 protein. The sample includes 420,000 or so distinct CDR3 sequences, around 20% of them seen just once. From germline, CDR1 is MNHEY and CDR2 SVGEGT. The V and J ends lost 2 bases and 5 bases respectively, with 15 bases between them. CDR3 length: 15 residues. The chain employs TRBV6-2 or TRBV6-3 and TRBJ1-1; unclear D gene. Sequenced: naive T cells sorted from blood. The receptor was derived from a man in his fifties or sixties in good health. The CDR3 is CASSYGLLLGTEAFF. The CDR3 DNA is TGTGCCAGCAGTTACGGACTGCTCCTGGGGACTGAAGCTTTCTTT.